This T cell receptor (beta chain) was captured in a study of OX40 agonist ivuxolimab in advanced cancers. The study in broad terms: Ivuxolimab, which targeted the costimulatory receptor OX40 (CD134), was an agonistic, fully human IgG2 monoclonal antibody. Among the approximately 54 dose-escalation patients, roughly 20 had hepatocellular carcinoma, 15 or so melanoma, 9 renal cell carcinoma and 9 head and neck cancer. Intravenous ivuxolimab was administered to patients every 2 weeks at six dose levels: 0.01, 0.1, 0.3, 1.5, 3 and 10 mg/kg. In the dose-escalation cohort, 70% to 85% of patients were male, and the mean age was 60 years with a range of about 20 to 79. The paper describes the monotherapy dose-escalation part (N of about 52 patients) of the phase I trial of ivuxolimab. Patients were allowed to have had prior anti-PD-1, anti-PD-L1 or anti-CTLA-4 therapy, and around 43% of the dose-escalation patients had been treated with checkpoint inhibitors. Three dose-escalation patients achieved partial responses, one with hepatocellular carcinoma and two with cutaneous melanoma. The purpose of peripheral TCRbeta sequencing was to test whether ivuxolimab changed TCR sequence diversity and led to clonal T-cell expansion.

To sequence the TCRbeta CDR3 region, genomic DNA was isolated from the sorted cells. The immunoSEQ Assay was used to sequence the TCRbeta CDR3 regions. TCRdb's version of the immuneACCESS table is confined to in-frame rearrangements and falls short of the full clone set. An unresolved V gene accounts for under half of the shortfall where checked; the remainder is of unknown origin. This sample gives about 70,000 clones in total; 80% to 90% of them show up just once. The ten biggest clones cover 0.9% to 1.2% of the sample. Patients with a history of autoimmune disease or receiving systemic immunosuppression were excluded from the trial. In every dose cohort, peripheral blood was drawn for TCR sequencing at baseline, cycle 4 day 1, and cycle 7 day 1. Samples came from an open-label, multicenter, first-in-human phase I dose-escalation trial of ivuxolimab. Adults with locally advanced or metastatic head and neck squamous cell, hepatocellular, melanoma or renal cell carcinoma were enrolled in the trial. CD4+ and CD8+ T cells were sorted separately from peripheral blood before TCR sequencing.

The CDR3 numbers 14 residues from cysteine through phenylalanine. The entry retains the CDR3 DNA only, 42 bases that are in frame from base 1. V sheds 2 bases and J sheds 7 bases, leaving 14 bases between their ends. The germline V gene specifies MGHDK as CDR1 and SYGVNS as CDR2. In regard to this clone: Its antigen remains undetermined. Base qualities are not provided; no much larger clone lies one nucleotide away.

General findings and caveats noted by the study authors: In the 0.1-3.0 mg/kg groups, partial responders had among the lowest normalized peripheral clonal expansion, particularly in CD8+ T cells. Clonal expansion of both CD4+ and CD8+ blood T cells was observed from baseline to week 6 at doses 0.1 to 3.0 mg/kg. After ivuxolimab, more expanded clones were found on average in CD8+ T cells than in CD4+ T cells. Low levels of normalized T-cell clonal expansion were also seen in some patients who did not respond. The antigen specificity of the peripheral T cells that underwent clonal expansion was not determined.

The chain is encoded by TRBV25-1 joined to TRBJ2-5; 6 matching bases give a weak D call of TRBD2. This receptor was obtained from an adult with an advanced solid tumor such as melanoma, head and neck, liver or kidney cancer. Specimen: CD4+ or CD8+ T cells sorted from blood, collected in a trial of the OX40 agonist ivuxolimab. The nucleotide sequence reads TGTGCCAGCAGTGAAATTGGAGGGGTCGGGACCCAGTACTTC. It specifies CASSEIGGVGTQYF.